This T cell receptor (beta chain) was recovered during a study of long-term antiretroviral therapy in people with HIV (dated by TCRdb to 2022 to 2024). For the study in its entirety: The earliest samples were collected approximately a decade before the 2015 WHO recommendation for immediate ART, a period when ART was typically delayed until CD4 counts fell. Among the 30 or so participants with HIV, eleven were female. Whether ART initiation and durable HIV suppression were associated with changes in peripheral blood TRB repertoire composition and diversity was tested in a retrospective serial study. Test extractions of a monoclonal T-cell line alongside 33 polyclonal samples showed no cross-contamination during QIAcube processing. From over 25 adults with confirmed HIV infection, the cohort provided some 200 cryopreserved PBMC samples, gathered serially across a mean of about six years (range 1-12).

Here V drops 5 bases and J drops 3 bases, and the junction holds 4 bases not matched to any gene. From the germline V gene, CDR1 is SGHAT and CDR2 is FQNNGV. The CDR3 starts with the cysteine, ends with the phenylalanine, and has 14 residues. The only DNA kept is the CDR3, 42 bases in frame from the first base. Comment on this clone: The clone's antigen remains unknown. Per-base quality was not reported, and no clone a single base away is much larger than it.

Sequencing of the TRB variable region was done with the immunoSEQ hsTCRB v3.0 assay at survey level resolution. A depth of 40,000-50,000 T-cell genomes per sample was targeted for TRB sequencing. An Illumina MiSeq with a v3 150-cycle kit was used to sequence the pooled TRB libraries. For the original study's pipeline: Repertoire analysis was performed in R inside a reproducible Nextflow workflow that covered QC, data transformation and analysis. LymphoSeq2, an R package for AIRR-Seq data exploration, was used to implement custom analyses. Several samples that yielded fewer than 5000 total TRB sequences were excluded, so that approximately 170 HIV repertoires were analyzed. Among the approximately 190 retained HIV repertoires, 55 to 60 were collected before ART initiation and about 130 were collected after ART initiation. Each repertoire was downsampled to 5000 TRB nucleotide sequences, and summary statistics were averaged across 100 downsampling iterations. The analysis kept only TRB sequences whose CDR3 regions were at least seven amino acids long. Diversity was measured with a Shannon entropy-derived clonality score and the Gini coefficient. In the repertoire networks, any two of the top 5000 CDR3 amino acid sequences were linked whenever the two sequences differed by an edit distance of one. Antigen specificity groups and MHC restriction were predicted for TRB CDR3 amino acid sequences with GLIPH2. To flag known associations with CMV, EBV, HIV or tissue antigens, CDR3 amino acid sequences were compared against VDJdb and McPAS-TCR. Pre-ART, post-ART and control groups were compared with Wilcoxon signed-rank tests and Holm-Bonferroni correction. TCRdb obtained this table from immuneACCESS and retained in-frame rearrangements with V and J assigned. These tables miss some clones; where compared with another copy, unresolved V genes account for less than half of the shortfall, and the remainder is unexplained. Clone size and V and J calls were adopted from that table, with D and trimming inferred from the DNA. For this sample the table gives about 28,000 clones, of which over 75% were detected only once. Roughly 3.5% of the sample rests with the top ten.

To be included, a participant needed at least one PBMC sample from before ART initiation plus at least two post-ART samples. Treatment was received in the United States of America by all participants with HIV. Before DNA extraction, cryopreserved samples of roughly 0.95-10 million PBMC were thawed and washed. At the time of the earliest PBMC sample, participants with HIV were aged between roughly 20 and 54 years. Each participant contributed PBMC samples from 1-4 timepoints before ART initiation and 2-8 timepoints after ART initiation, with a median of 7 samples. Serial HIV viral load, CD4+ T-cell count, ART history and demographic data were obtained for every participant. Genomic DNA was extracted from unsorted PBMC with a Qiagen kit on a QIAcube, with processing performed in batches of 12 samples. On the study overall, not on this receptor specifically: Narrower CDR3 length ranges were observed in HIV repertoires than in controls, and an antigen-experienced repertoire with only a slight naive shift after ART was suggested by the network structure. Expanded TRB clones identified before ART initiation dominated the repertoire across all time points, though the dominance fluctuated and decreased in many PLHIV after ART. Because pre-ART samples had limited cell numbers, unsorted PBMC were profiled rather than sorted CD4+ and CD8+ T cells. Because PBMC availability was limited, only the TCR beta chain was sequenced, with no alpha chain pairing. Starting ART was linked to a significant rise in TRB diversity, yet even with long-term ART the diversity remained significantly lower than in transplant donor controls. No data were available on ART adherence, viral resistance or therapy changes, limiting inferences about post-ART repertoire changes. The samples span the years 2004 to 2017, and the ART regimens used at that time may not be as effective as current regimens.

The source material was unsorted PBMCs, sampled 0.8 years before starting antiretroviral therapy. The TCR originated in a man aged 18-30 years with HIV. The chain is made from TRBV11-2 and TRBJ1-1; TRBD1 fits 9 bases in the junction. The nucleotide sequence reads TGTGCCAGCAGCCCCGGGACAGGGCACACTGAAGCTTTCTTT. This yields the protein CASSPGTGHTEAFF. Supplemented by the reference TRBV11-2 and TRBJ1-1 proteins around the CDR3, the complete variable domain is EAGVAQSPRYKIIEKRQSVAFWCNPISGHATLYWYQQILGQGPKLLIQFQNNGVVDDSQLPKDRFSAERLKGVDSTLKIQPAKLEDSAVYLCASSPGTGHTEAFFGQGTRLTVV.